The 6 T cell receptor beta chains reported below all come from one sample, sequenced in a study of blood T cells in healthy people across ages. A second about 6 to 12 cycle PCR used barcoded and J-beta primers. TCRdb fed the 5' RACE reads into MiXCR, producing one record per CDR3 protein. The sample shows roughly 410,000 distinct CDR3 sequences, 45% to 60% of them seen only once. The sample was blood. The receptors derive from a man in his 60s in good health.

The count of this clonotype is one. The chain carries TRBV6-1 and TRBJ2-1; D is perhaps TRBD2 (6 bases). V lost 6 bases, J lost 5 bases, and 17 bases lay in between. The germline V gene has CDR1 MNHNS and CDR2 SASEGT. This CDR3 spans 15 amino acids. CDR3 amino acids: CASRIWRTINNEQFF. In DNA, the CDR3 is TGTGCCAGCAGAATTTGGAGGACTATTAACAATGAGCAGTTCTTC.

This chain uses TRBV27 with TRBJ1-6; 7 bases align to TRBD1. The CDR3 extends over 16 amino acids. Germline V gene data show CDR1 as MNHEY and CDR2 as SMNVEV (reference sequence). Trimming cost V 4 bases and J 6 bases; bases outside gene matches: 9. CDR3 region: CASSSSGTVINSPLHF. The CDR3 region has the DNA TGTGCCAGCAGTTCGTCCGGGACAGTCATTAATTCACCCCTCCACTTT.

The genes are TRBV20-1 and TRBJ2-5; 12 bases map to TRBD2. This CDR3 has 16 residues. The V segment lost 7 bases and the J segment 5 bases; nucleotides outside the gene matches: 14. Germline V gene sequence: CDR1 DFQATT, CDR2 SNEGSKA (reference sequence). DNA for the CDR3: TGCAGTGGGACGACTAGCGGGGGTAGATATGGGGAGACCCAGTACTTC. This gives the protein CSGTTSGGRYGETQYF.

The chain links TRBV29-1 to TRBJ1-2, with a possible D match to TRBD1 (6 bases). The CDR3 has 11 residues. The germline V gene encodes CDR1 SQVTM and CDR2 ANQGSEA. V was clipped by 7 bases and J by 7 bases, with 13 bases between them. In nucleotides, the CDR3 is TGCAGCGCTGCTTTGGGGGCTGGCTACACCTTC. Protein: CSAALGAGYTF.

This clonotype was detected a few times. The rearrangement links TRBV20-1 to TRBJ2-1; D is perhaps TRBD2 (6 bases). V shed 5 bases and J shed 10 bases, with 21 bases lying between them. Germline CDR1 reads DFQATT; CDR2 reads SNEGSKA (reference sequence). The CDR3 covers 14 residues. The DNA of the CDR3 is TGCAGTGCTCGCACGGGACTCCCCCCTGAAGAGCAGTTCTTC. Protein sequence: CSARTGLPPEEQFF.

Remarks on this clonotype: A junction end diverges from the germline sequence, so it may reflect a read error. The V call is TRBV7-8, the J call TRBJ2-1; possibly TRBD1 or TRBD2 for D (5 bases each). This CDR3 has 14 residues. In germline, CDR1 is SGHVS, CDR2 FQNEAQ. Here the CDR3 DNA reads TGTGCCAGCAGTTCCGACCGGGGCTACAGTGAGCAGTTCTTC. Protein product: CASSSDRGYSEQFF.